This T cell receptor beta chain was recorded in a study of cytomegalovirus exposure and HLA in healthy donors. Overall study results and limits: Across donors, presence/absence analyses took sequencing depth to be roughly uniform. Within the data, a cluster of highly shared sequence variants was likely a sequencing artifact.

This clone was detected a few times. Its antigen is unknown. CDR1 and CDR2 (germline): SEHNR, FQNEAQ (reference sequence). The CDR3 consists of 18 residues. Unmatched junction bases numbered 10, after V lost 2 bases and J lost 0 bases. The PCR had 60 Vbeta and 13 Jbeta primers. Assay used: immunoSEQ multiplex PCR; TCRdb lists only in-frame clones, some missing. The sample shows under 300,000 clones, approximately 70% of them seen only once. The receptor was isolated from a female donor in good health and CMV-seronegative. V gene TRBV7-9 combines with J gene TRBJ2-1; 7 positions agree with TRBD1. Sequenced: PBMCs. The CDR3 protein is CASSLPEDRMSSYNEQFF. In nucleotides, the CDR3 is TGTGCCAGCAGCTTACCGGAGGACAGGATGAGCTCCTACAATGAGCAGTTCTTC.